This T cell receptor beta chain was obtained from a study of metastatic and nonmetastatic thyroid tumors (TCRdb year 2020). The study in broad terms: For patients with malignant and with benign thyroid disease, the researchers compared repertoires between peripheral blood samples and tumor or nodule tissue samples.

In the germline V gene, CDR1 corresponds to SGHTS and CDR2 to YDEGEE. CDR3 length: 16 amino acids, cysteine to phenylalanine. Here the CDR3 DNA is all that survives: 48 bases in frame from base 1. V loses 3 bases, J loses 3 bases, and the germline ends lie 15 bases apart. This clone occurred many times. Its target antigen remains unknown. One base away there is no much larger clone; base qualities are not given. Libraries came from PCR. Sequenced using an Illumina HiSeq 4000. High-throughput sequencing was used to profile the TCR beta-chain CDR3 region of each patient. In the original analysis: Drawing on CDR3 differences between clinicopathological groups, the researchers built a classifier meant to tell apart patients with distant-metastatic papillary thyroid cancer. Repertoire diversity was assessed with the Shannon index, and tumor-blood repertoire similarity with the Morisita-Horn index. Using fastp at Q25 and MiXCR, TCRdb reprocessed the public reads and kept productive beta chains. The V and J calls were not made by the authors but by TCRdb's processing. The sample contains some 12,000 clones, 31% of them found a single time. The ten largest clones add up to 12% of the sample.

Results the study describes overall, beyond this receptor: In both blood and tumor samples, TCR beta diversity was reported to be significantly higher in malignant tumors than in benign nodules.

No patient had received any treatment before thyroid surgery. Patient clinical samples collected from about 2012 to 2018 were retrospectively analysed using T-cell receptor beta sequencing. In this chain, TRBV5-8 is recombined with TRBJ2-2; the D gene is perhaps TRBD1, from 5 matching bases. The sequence came from a female donor with papillary thyroid cancer or a benign thyroid nodule (not recorded which). Some clones in this sample may be carry-over from other donors' samples. The sequenced material came from tumor tissue. The sequenced DNA is TGTGCCAGCAGCTCCATCCCAATGGGGCACACCGGGGAGCTGTTTTTT. This is translated as CASSSIPMGHTGELFF.